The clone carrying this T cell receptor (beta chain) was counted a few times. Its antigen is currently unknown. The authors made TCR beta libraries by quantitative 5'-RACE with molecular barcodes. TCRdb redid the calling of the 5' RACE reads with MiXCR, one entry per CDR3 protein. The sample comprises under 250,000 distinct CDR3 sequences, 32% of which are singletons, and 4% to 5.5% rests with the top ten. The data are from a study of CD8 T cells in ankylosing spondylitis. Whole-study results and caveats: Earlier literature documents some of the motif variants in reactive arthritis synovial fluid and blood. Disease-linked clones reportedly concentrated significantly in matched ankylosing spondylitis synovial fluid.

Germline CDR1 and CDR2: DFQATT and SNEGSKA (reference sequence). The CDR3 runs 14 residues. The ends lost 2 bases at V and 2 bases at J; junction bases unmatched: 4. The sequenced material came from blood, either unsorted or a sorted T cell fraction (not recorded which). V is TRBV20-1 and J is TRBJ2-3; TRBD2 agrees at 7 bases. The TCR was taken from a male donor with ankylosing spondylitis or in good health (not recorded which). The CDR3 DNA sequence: TGCAGTGCTAGATCCAGCGGGGACACAGATACGCAGTATTTT. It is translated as CSARSSGDTDTQYF.